The next 8 T cell receptor beta chains were all read from a single sample in a study of T cells in localized non-small cell lung cancer. Repertoires were generated with immunoSEQ multiplex PCR, while TCRdb's copy carries only in-frame clones and drops some. The sample lists roughly 34,000 clones; approximately 72% were seen once. This sample comprised peripheral blood, obtained before any cancer treatment. The receptors were gathered from a male donor at least 60 years old with stage II squamous cell lung carcinoma.

V is TRBV18 and J is TRBJ2-2; D remains unclear. Deletions cut 3 bases from V and 1 base from J, with 6 bases between. The CDR3 loop spans 14 amino acids. Germline V gene data show CDR1 as KGHSH and CDR2 as LQKENI. CDR3 nucleotide sequence: TGTGCCAGCTCACCTCTCGAGAACACCGGGGAGCTGTTTTTT. Translating it yields CASSPLENTGELFF.

V usage is TRBV27 and J usage is TRBJ2-5; D uncertain. Trimming cost V 5 bases and J 5 bases, with 12 bases left between them. The CDR3 runs to 13 residues. The germline V gene has CDR1 MNHEY and CDR2 SMNVEV (reference sequence). In nucleotides, the CDR3 is TGTGCCAGCAGTCCGGACGGCTGGGAGACCCAGTACTTC. Its translation: CASSPDGWETQYF.

V gene TRBV28 combines with J gene TRBJ2-1, with 10 nucleotides matching TRBD1. In germline, CDR1 is MDHEN, CDR2 SYDVKM. The junction had 4 bases not matched to a gene; V was cut back by 8 bases and J by 3 bases. CDR3 length: 14 amino acids. CDR3 sequence: CASSGTGDYNEQFF. The CDR3 coding sequence is TGTGCCAGCTCCGGGACAGGGGACTACAATGAGCAGTTCTTC.

V usage is TRBV18 and J usage is TRBJ2-7; TRBD1 might be the D (5 bases). Germline V lookup: CDR1 KGHSH, CDR2 LQKENI. The CDR3 length is 15 residues. V lost 2 bases and J lost 1, with 12 bases in between. The CDR3 loop reads CASSPAAGLSYEQYF. In DNA form, the CDR3 reads TGTGCCAGCTCACCAGCGGCAGGGTTGTCCTACGAGCAGTACTTC.

This clone was picked up a small number of times. CDR3 sequence reads: CASSLRDRSFLGNEQFF. As DNA, the CDR3 is TGTGCCAGCAGCCTCAGGGACAGATCCTTTTTGGGGAATGAGCAGTTCTTC. The chain couples TRBV7-8 to TRBJ2-1; 7 nucleotides agree with TRBD1. This CDR3 contains 17 residues. Germline trimming cut 5 bases from V and 7 bases from J; bases unmatched to any gene: 17. CDR1 is SGHVS and CDR2 is FQNEAQ in the germline V gene.

This clone appeared a single time. V is TRBV7-9 and J is TRBJ2-1, with D tentatively TRBD2 (6 bases). Germline lookup yields CDR1 SEHNR and CDR2 FQNEAQ (reference sequence). The V gene lost 7 bases and the J gene lost 8 bases, with 15 bases spanning the gap. The CDR3 sequence is 13 residues long. CDR3 region: CASTRGEDDEQFF. In DNA form, the CDR3 reads TGTGCCAGCACCCGCGGGGAGGACGATGAGCAGTTCTTC.

The V and J genes are TRBV7-8 and TRBJ2-7; D might be TRBD1 (8 bases). The CDR3 runs to 16 residues. Trimming shortened V by 6 bases and J by 2 bases, and 20 bases separated the two germline ends. CDR1 SGHVS and CDR2 FQNEAQ come from the germline V gene. The CDR3 loop reads CASSTAGDRPPYEQYF. The CDR3 nucleotides read TGTGCCAGCAGTACCGCGGGGGACAGGCCCCCCTACGAGCAGTACTTC.

CDR3: CASSQLTGSDTGELFF. The CDR3 DNA sequence: TGCGCCAGCAGCCAATTGACAGGGAGCGACACCGGGGAGCTGTTTTTT. The J gene is TRBJ2-2, the V gene TRBV4-3, with 7 bases lining up with TRBD1. The CDR3 is 16 residues long. Germline V lookup: CDR1 LGHNA, CDR2 YSLEER. The V segment lost 2 bases and the J segment 3 bases; nucleotides outside the gene matches: 6.